A single sample is the source of the 9 T cell receptor beta chains below, sequenced in a study of early T cells in non-severe SARS-CoV-2 infection. TCRdb analysed the 5' RACE reads with MiXCR anew, one entry per CDR3 protein. This repertoire shows under 95,000 distinct CDR3 sequences, under 15% found once; its top ten account for 4.5% to 7%. The specimen was whole blood. The receptors were gathered from an adult who was a healthcare worker with PCR-confirmed SARS-CoV-2 infection or an uninfected control (not recorded which).

This chain joins TRBV28 and TRBJ2-3; maybe TRBD2 (5 bases). Germline CDR1 MDHEN, CDR2 SYDVKM. V lost 7 bases and J lost 0, with 11 bases in between. This CDR3 region has 14 residues. In DNA form, the CDR3 reads TGTGCCAGCACCCGGGAAACTAGCACAGATACGCAGTATTTT. This gives the protein CASTRETSTDTQYF. The full variable domain, in which reference TRBV28 and TRBJ2-3 provide the parts outside the CDR3, is DVKVTQSSRYLVKRTGEKVFLECVQDMDHENMFWYRQDPGLGLRLIYFSYDVKMKEKGDIPEGYSVSREKKERFSLILESASTNQTSMYLCASTRETSTDTQYFGPGTRLTVL.

This clonotype was counted ten times or more. The gene calls are TRBV30 and TRBJ1-1; D is unclear. The CDR3 consists of 13 residues. V lost 3 bases and J lost 7, with 15 bases in between. Germline V CDR1 and CDR2: GTSNPN, SVGIG (reference sequence). CDR3 DNA: TGTGCCTGGAGCGCCGGAGGGTGGTTTGAAGCTTTCTTT. Translation gives CAWSAGGWFEAFF.

This clonotype was observed a handful of times. The chain is built from TRBV28 and TRBJ2-4; possibly TRBD1 for D (6 bases). The CDR3 runs to 15 residues. V lost 5 bases and J lost 2, with 13 bases in between. Germline loops: CDR1 MDHEN, CDR2 SYDVKM. The CDR3, as DNA: TGTGCCAGCAGTGCCCCCGACAGGCCCAAAAACATTCAGTACTTC. This gives the protein CASSAPDRPKNIQYF.

This sequence joins TRBV11-1 and TRBJ1-1; 8 positions match TRBD1. J lost 6 bases, V lost 6 bases, and 9 bases had no gene match. This CDR3 comprises 14 residues. Germline V CDR1 and CDR2: SGHAT, FQDESV (reference sequence). CDR3 sequence reads: CASRVRTGYAEAFF. DNA of the CDR3: TGTGCCAGCAGGGTACGGACAGGGTACGCTGAAGCTTTCTTT.

The CDR3 loop is CASGQADTYEQYF. The DNA of the CDR3 is TGTGCCAGCGGGCAAGCGGATACCTACGAGCAGTACTTC. V is TRBV28 and J is TRBJ2-7; the D gene is possibly TRBD2 (5 bases). Germline values: CDR1 MDHEN, CDR2 SYDVKM. This CDR3 region has 13 residues. V lost 8 bases, J lost 2 bases, and 13 bases lay in between.

This clonotype was observed a few times. Its ends do not fully match the called genes, so a read error is possible. The chain combines TRBV7-2 with TRBJ2-2, with a possible D match to TRBD2 (5 bases). Per the germline V gene, CDR1 is SGHTA and CDR2 is FQGNSA. The CDR3 runs 16 residues. The CDR3 spells CASSLGTPRITGELFF. Written as DNA, the CDR3 is TGTGCCAGCAGCTTAGGGACCCCAAGGATAACCGGGGAGCTTTTTTTT.

CDR3 in DNA: TGCGCCAGCAGCTTGCATGGGTATGGGGCCAACGTCCTGACTTTC. Amino acids: CASSLHGYGANVLTF. This sequence joins TRBV5-1 and TRBJ2-6, with D uncertain. This CDR3 is built from 15 residues. CDR1 is SGHRS, CDR2 YFSETQ, per germline. Trimming stripped 1 base from V and 3 bases from J, with 8 bases between.

DNA for the CDR3: TGTGCCAGCCAGGGGTCATGGAACACTGAAGCTTTCTTT. Translating it yields CASQGSWNTEAFF. This chain joins TRBV27 and TRBJ1-1; possibly TRBD1 for D (6 bases). Trimming took off 8 bases at V and 1 base at J, with 11 bases between the two ends. The CDR3 loop spans 13 amino acids. The germline V gene has CDR1 MNHEY and CDR2 SMNVEV (reference sequence).

This clonotype was counted only a few times. CDR3 DNA sequence: TGCAGCGGCCAGGCGGGTACGCAGTATTTT. Translated: CSGQAGTQYF. V is TRBV29-1 and J is TRBJ2-3, with D possibly TRBD2 on 5 matching bases. The CDR3 runs 10 residues. V was pared by 7 bases and J by 8 bases, with 10 bases between. In germline, CDR1 is SQVTM, CDR2 ANQGSEA.